This T cell receptor beta chain was found in a study of T cell responses to AZD1222 COVID-19 vaccine. General study results and limits: White British ancestry dominated among donors, who included more females, and clonal diversity was possibly underestimated.

The method was immunoSEQ multiplex PCR; TCRdb's version includes in-frame clones alone and lacks a portion of them. The sample lists about 150,000 clones; just over 90% were seen once. The junction had 8 bases not matched to a gene; V was cut back by 4 bases and J by 0 bases. The CDR3 has 16 residues. Germline values: CDR1 MNHEY, CDR2 SVGAGI. Notes on this clone: The antigen is not known.

The TCR sequence derives from an adult in good health. The chain is built from TRBV6-5 and TRBJ2-7, with 8 bases lining up with TRBD2. The specimen was peripheral blood, collected on day 0 of AZD1222 vaccination. In nucleotides, the CDR3 is TGTGCCAGCAGTTTATCACCCGGGACTAGCTCCTACGAGCAGTACTTC. The encoded protein is CASSLSPGTSSYEQYF.